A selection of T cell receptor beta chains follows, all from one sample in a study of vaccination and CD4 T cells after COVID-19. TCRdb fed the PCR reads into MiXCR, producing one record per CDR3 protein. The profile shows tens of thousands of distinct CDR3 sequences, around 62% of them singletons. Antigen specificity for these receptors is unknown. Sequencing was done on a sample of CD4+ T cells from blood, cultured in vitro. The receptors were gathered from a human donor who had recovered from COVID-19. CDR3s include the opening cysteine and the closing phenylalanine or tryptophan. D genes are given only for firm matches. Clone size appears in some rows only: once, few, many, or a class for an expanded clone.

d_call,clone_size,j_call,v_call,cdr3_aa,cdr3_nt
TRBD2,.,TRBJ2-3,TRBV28,CASSVQAGGGDTQYF,TGTGCCAGCAGCGTCCAAGCGGGAGGAGGAGATACGCAGTATTTT
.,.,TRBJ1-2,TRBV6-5,CASSSPGELGYTF,TGTGCCAGCAGTTCCCCAGGGGAGCTTGGCTACACCTTC
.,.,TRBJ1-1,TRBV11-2,CASSLDVEAFF,TGTGCCAGCAGCTTAGACGTTGAAGCTTTCTTT
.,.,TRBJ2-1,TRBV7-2,CASTPYSYNEQFF,TGTGCCAGCACCCCATACTCCTACAATGAGCAGTTCTTC
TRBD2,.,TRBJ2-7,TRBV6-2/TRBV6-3,CASSDHGTSGSYEQYF,TGTGCCAGCAGTGACCACGGGACTAGCGGGAGTTACGAGCAGTACTTC
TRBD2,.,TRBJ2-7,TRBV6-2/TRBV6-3,CASSNSGGGPSYEQYF,TGTGCCAGCAGCAACTCCGGGGGAGGGCCCTCCTACGAGCAGTACTTC
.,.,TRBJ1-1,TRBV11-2,CASSLVVGVGTEAFF,TGTGCCAGCAGCTTAGTGGTCGGAGTTGGAACTGAAGCTTTCTTT
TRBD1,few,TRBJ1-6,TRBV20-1,CSAGSGTGQSPLHF,TGCAGTGCTGGATCCGGGACAGGGCAATCACCCCTCCACTTT
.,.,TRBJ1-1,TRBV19,CASSIDLKQPTEAFF,TGTGCCAGTAGTATAGATCTGAAACAGCCCACTGAAGCTTTCTTT
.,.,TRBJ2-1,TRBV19,CASSKGGGTNEQFF,TGTGCCAGTAGTAAGGGAGGGGGGACCAATGAGCAGTTCTTC
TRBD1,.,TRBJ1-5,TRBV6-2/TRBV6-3,CASNRGYGQPQHF,TGTGCCAGCAACAGGGGCTATGGTCAGCCCCAGCATTTT
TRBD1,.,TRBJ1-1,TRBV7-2,CASSLMGQGASTEAFF,TGTGCCAGCAGCTTAATGGGACAGGGGGCCAGCACTGAAGCTTTCTTT
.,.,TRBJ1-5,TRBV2,CATNPEGQSNQPQHF,TGTGCCACCAACCCTGAAGGACAGTCCAATCAGCCCCAGCATTTT
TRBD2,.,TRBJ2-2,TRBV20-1,CSATSSGRVTGELFF,TGCAGTGCTACCTCTAGCGGGAGAGTCACCGGGGAGCTGTTTTTT
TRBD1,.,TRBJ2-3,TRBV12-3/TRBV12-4,CASRKQGTSTDTQYF,TGTGCCAGCAGGAAACAGGGGACCAGCACAGATACGCAGTATTTT
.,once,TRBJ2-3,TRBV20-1,CSAPTTDTQYF,TGCAGTGCACCAACTACGGATACGCAGTATTTT
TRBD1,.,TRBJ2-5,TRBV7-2,CASSARPGGGETQYF,TGTGCCAGCAGCGCCCGACCAGGGGGCGGAGAGACCCAGTACTTC
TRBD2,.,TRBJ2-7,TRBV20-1,CSAPPYPPSGSSEQYF,TGCAGTGCCCCCCCTTATCCACCTAGCGGATCTTCCGAGCAGTACTTC
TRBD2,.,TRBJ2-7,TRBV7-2,CASSLLGTSGEQYF,TGTGCCAGCAGCTTATTAGGCACTAGCGGCGAGCAGTACTTC
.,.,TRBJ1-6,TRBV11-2,CASSLDIGAIPLHF,TGTGCCAGCAGCTTAGATATAGGGGCGATACCCCTCCACTTT
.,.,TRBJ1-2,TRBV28,CASSFPGRGGYGYTF,TGTGCCAGCAGTTTCCCTGGCAGGGGAGGCTATGGCTACACCTTC
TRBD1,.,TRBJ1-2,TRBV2,CASPGTGVGGDYGYTF,TGTGCCAGCCCCGGGACAGGGGTCGGAGGGGACTATGGCTACACCTTC
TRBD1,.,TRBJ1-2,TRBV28,CAGSSGGTGGYGYTF,TGTGCCGGCAGTTCGGGCGGTACAGGGGGCTATGGCTACACCTTC
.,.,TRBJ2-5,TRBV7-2,CASSPSAFLGGETQYF,TGTGCCAGCAGCCCCTCGGCGTTTCTTGGGGGAGAGACCCAGTACTTC
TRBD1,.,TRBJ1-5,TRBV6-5,CASSYPTTGGNQPQHF,TGTGCCAGCAGTTACCCAACCACAGGGGGCAATCAGCCCCAGCATTTT
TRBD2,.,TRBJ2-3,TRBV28,CATSGRPSTQYF,TGTGCCACCTCCGGGAGGCCCAGTACGCAGTATTTT
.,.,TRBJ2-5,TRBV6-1,CASSRPQETQETQYF,TGTGCCAGCAGTAGGCCTCAGGAGACCCAAGAGACCCAGTACTTC
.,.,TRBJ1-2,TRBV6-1,CASSPGYGYTF,TGTGCCAGCAGTCCGGGCTATGGCTACACCTTC
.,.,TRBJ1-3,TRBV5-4,CASSLLGGNTIYF,TGTGCCAGCAGCTTGTTGGGTGGGAACACCATATATTTT
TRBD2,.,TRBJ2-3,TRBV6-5,CASSYSTLAGSTDTQYF,TGTGCCAGCAGTTACTCCACATTAGCGGGATCAACTGATACGCAGTATTTT
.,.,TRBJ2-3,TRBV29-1,CSVELVPLTDTQYF,TGCAGCGTTGAACTCGTCCCGCTCACAGATACGCAGTATTTT
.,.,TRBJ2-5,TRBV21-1,CASSNVETQYF,TGTGCCAGCAGCAATGTAGAGACCCAGTACTTC
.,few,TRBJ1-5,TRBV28,CASGSAPGSNQPQHF,TGTGCCAGCGGATCGGCGCCTGGAAGCAATCAGCCCCAGCATTTT
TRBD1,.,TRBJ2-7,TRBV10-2,CASSESGTGAYEQYF,TGCGCCAGCAGTGAGTCTGGGACAGGGGCCTACGAGCAGTACTTC
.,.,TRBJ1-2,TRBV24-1,CATSDLSAGSYGYTF,TGTGCCACCAGTGATTTGTCCGCCGGCAGCTATGGCTACACCTTC
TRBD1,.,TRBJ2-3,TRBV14,CASSLSGTAWDTQYF,TGTGCCAGCAGCCTATCCGGGACAGCATGGGATACGCAGTATTTT
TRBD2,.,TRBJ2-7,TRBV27,CASSTPPGGMYEQYF,TGTGCCAGCAGTACGCCGCCGGGAGGGATGTACGAGCAGTACTTC
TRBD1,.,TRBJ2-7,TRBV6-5,CASSYDRGEQYF,TGTGCCAGCAGTTACGACAGGGGCGAGCAGTACTTC
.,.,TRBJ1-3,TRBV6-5,CASSYEGGNTIYF,TGTGCCAGCAGTTACGAGGGGGGAAACACCATATATTTT
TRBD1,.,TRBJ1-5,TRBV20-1,CSARDRQGDQPQHF,TGCAGTGCAAGAGATCGACAGGGCGATCAGCCCCAGCATTTT
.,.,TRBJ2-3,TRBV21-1,CASSTRRGGGKEYF,TGTGCCAGCAGCACTCGGAGGGGCGGGGGTAAGGAGTATTTT
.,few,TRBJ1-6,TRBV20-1,CSARDLRGGSSPLHF,TGCAGTGCTAGAGACCTCAGGGGAGGGAGTTCACCCCTCCACTTT
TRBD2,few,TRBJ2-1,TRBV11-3,CASSPGLAGAVNEQFF,TGTGCCAGCAGCCCCGGACTAGCGGGAGCGGTCAATGAGCAGTTCTTC
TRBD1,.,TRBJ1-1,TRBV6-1,CASSPNRDRGRAFF,TGTGCCAGCAGTCCGAACCGGGACAGGGGGCGAGCTTTCTTT
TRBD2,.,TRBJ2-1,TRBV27,CASSPRGTPRGGNEQFF,TGTGCCAGCAGCCCGCGGGGGACTCCTAGGGGTGGGAATGAGCAGTTCTTC
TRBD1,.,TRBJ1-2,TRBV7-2,CASSTNTGTGNGYTF,TGTGCCAGCAGCACGAATACCGGGACAGGGAACGGCTACACCTTC
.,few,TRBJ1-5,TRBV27,CASSRTPNSNQPQHF,TGTGCCAGCAGTCGGACACCCAACTCGAATCAGCCCCAGCATTTT
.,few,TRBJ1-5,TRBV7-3,CASSSQGNQPQHF,TGTGCCAGCAGCTCCCAGGGGAATCAGCCCCAGCATTTT
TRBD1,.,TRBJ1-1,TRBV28,CASSFTGGGRTEAFF,TGTGCCAGCAGTTTCACAGGGGGTGGGAGGACTGAAGCTTTCTTT
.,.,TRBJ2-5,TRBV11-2,CASRASQETQYF,TGTGCCAGCAGGGCTTCCCAAGAGACCCAGTACTTC